Presented here are 26 T cell receptor beta chains from one specimen sequenced in a study of blood T cell repertoires in COVID-19. TCRdb's copy holds only in-frame clones and misses some; the assay was immunoSEQ multiplex PCR. The sample records approximately 260,000 clones, around 84% being singletons. Sequencing was done on a sample of PBMCs or T cells enriched from blood (not recorded which). The receptors originated from a man aged 25 to 45 with acute COVID-19.

This chain links TRBV4-1 with TRBJ1-3, with 9 bases matching TRBD1. CDR3 size: 18 residues. Germline assignment: CDR1 MGHRA and CDR2 YSYEKL. V dropped 1 base and J dropped 2; count of bases not matched to a gene: 9. CDR3 nucleotide sequence: TGCGCCAGCAGCCAAGGAGGGGACAGGGTACGTACTGGAAACACCATATATTTT. Translated: CASSQGGDRVRTGNTIYF.

The J gene is TRBJ2-5, the V gene TRBV7-7; TRBD1 matches 7 bases. CDR1 and CDR2 (germline): SSHAT, FNYEAQ (reference sequence). The V segment lost 6 bases and the J segment 2 bases; nucleotides outside the gene matches: 12. This CDR3 spans 16 amino acids. This CDR3 reads CASSRGLGDSQETQYF. DNA of the CDR3: TGTGCCAGCAGTCGGGGTCTTGGGGACAGTCAAGAGACCCAGTACTTC.

This clone was seen at least ten times. The CDR3 nucleotides read TGTGCCAGCAATGAGGCAGAGACTGGAAACACCATATATTTT. It encodes CASNEAETGNTIYF. The V call is TRBV28, the J call TRBJ1-3; D remains ambiguous. Germline assignment: CDR1 MDHEN and CDR2 SYDVKM. The CDR3 consists of 14 residues. The germline V and J ends were trimmed by 7 bases and 2 bases, with 12 bases remaining between them.

This chain uses TRBV5-8 with TRBJ1-4; 7 nucleotides match TRBD1. This CDR3 has 14 residues. The trim removed 0 bases at V and 5 bases at J, leaving 1 base unmatched. The V gene's germline CDR1 is SGHTS and CDR2 YDEGEE. The CDR3 sequence: CASSLGQGNEKLFF. CDR3 in DNA: TGTGCCAGCAGCTTGGGACAGGGAAATGAAAAACTGTTTTTT.

The V call is TRBV2, the J call TRBJ2-5, with D tentatively TRBD1 (6 bases). This CDR3 has 14 residues. V lost 0 bases, J lost 5 bases, and 10 bases lay in between. The germline gives CDR1 SNHLY, CDR2 FYNNEI. CDR3 nucleotides: TGTGCCAGCAGTGAAGCGCTTGGGGGCGAGACCCAGTACTTC. Residues: CASSEALGGETQYF.

The gene calls are TRBV5-1 and TRBJ2-1; D not resolved. V lost 1 base, J lost 1 base, and 9 bases lay in between. The CDR3 runs 15 residues. Per the germline V gene, CDR1 is SGHRS and CDR2 is YFSETQ. The CDR3 DNA reads as TGCGCCAGCAGCTTGTATTCAGGATCCTACAATGAGCAGTTCTTC. Its translation is CASSLYSGSYNEQFF. Drawing the rest from reference TRBV5-1 and TRBJ2-1, the complete variable domain is KAGVTQTPRYLIKTRGQQVTLSCSPISGHRSVSWYQQTPGQGLQFLFEYFSETQRNKGNFPGRFSGRQFSNSRSEMNVSTLELGDSALYLCASSLYSGSYNEQFFGPGTRLTVL.

CDR3 nucleotide sequence: TGTGCCAGCAGTGAGGACAGGGGCACCGGGGAGCTGTTTTTT. It is translated as CASSEDRGTGELFF. The genes are TRBV2 and TRBJ2-2, with 9 bases matching TRBD1. Germline trimming cut 3 bases from V and 4 bases from J; bases unmatched to any gene: 0. This CDR3 is built from 14 residues. CDR1 is SNHLY, CDR2 FYNNEI, per germline.

Worth noting for this clone: This could be a read error, since a much larger clone is one nucleotide away. The chain couples TRBV24-1 to TRBJ2-3; D might be TRBD1 (5 bases). Germline CDR1 KGHDR, CDR2 SFDVKD. With 4 bases removed from V and 5 bases from J, the gap between germline ends came to 18 bases. The CDR3 is made up of 16 amino acids. The CDR3 sequence is CATSDTGYEVRDTQYF. The DNA of the CDR3 is TGTGCCACCAGTGACACAGGCTACGAGGTCAGAGATACGCAGTATTTT.

The CDR3 is CASTLGGTDTQYF. CDR3 nucleotide sequence: TGTGCCAGCACCCTCGGAGGGACAGATACGCAGTATTTT. This chain links TRBV28 with TRBJ2-3, with TRBD2 as a possible D gene (6 bases). Trimming removed 7 bases at V and 3 bases at J, with 11 bases between. The CDR3 loop spans 13 amino acids. Germline CDR1 reads MDHEN; CDR2 reads SYDVKM.

V gene TRBV3-1 (or the pseudogene TRBV3-2) combines with J gene TRBJ2-7, with D possibly matching TRBD2 (5 bases). CDR1 LGHDT and CDR2 YNNKEL come from the germline V gene (reference sequence). Trimming pared 4 bases from V and 7 bases from J, leaving 11 bases between. CDR3 length: 12 amino acids. CDR3 protein: CASSRGTGEQYV. CDR3 in DNA: TGTGCCAGCAGCCGGGGAACGGGGGAGCAGTACGTC.

For this clone: Other DNA sequences in the sample encode the same CDR3. The chain couples TRBV6-4 to TRBJ1-1; the D gene is possibly TRBD1 (5 bases). CDR3 length: 13 residues. CDR1 is MRHNA and CDR2 is SNTAGT in the germline V gene. The V end was cut by 4 bases, the J end by 1 base, with 7 bases between. CDR3 DNA: TGTGCCAGCAGTGCCGGACAGAACACTGAAGCTTTCTTT. It is translated as CASSAGQNTEAFF.

V and J are TRBV6-5 and TRBJ2-2; TRBD2 agrees at 12 bases. Germline CDR1 MNHEY, CDR2 SVGAGI. The CDR3 has 15 residues. J lost 6 bases, V lost 6 bases, and 5 bases had no gene match. CDR3 in amino acids: CASRETSGSSGELFF. CDR3 DNA sequence: TGTGCCAGCAGGGAGACTAGCGGGAGCTCCGGGGAGCTGTTTTTT.

V gene TRBV11-1 combines with J gene TRBJ2-1; D call uncertain. Germline CDR1 SGHAT, CDR2 FQDESV (reference sequence). This CDR3 comprises 11 residues. V lost 5 bases and J lost 14, with 13 bases in between. CDR3 DNA: TGTGCCAGCAGCGGGTCTCAGAGGAAGTTCTTC. This sequence encodes CASSGSQRKFF.

The V call is TRBV6-1, the J call TRBJ1-6; 7 bases are a match to TRBD1. The CDR3 length is 15 residues. V gave up 1 base and J gave up 7 bases; unmatched junction bases: 4. CDR1 MNHNS and CDR2 SASEGT come from the germline V gene. CDR3 loop: CASSEGAGGNSPLHF. The DNA for the CDR3 is TGTGCCAGCAGTGAAGGCGCAGGGGGGAATTCACCCCTCCACTTT.

The rearrangement joins TRBV4-1 to TRBJ1-2; D remains unclear. V gave up 2 bases and J gave up 4 bases, with 14 bases separating them. The CDR3 totals 15 residues. The germline CDR1 and CDR2 sequences are MGHRA and YSYEKL. CDR3 in amino acids: CASSQNVGVGYGYTF. The CDR3 DNA sequence: TGCGCCAGCAGCCAAAATGTCGGGGTCGGCTATGGCTACACCTTC.

The chain employs TRBV5-1 and TRBJ1-6, with 7 bases matching TRBD1. The germline V gene encodes CDR1 SGHRS and CDR2 YFSETQ. V lost 4 bases, J lost 2 bases, and 9 bases stayed unmatched. The CDR3 totals 17 residues. The CDR3 region has the DNA TGCGCCAGCAGCAAGGATGGCAGGGGGACCTATAATTCACCCCTCCACTTT. Encoded protein: CASSKDGRGTYNSPLHF.

This clone was seen only a few times. This chain links TRBV11-2 with TRBJ2-1; TRBD1 agrees at 11 bases. CDR1 and CDR2 (germline): SGHAT, FQNNGV. The CDR3 covers 17 residues. Trimming removed 2 bases from V and 7 bases from J; junction bases left unmatched: 10. This chain's CDR3 is CASSLTPGQGASNEQFF. CDR3 nucleotides: TGTGCCAGCAGCTTAACGCCAGGACAGGGGGCTTCAAATGAGCAGTTCTTC.

The V and J genes are TRBV27 and TRBJ1-1; D might be TRBD1 (6 bases). This CDR3 is 15 amino acids long. The germline gives CDR1 MNHEY, CDR2 SMNVEV (reference sequence). The V gene lost 3 bases and the J gene lost 1 base, with 12 bases spanning the gap. CDR3 DNA sequence: TGTGCCAGCAGTTTGCGGGGGCTGGGGAACACTGAAGCTTTCTTT. It is translated as CASSLRGLGNTEAFF.

This sequence joins TRBV5-4 and TRBJ1-2, with D possibly being TRBD1 (6 bases). Germline V gives CDR1 SGHNT, CDR2 YYREEE (reference sequence). The CDR3 has 14 residues. Trimming shortened V by 4 bases and J by 6 bases, and 16 bases separated the two germline ends. The CDR3 region is CASSPKQGRDGYTF. CDR3 sequence (DNA): TGTGCCAGCAGCCCTAAACAGGGAAGGGATGGCTACACCTTC.

This clone was seen only a few times. The chain is built from TRBV10-3 and TRBJ2-1; 11 bases map to TRBD2. Germline assignment: CDR1 ENHRY and CDR2 SYGVKD. The CDR3 is 15 residues long. V lost 6 bases, J lost 6 bases, and 7 bases stayed unmatched. The CDR3 nucleotides are TGTGCCATCAGCGTTACTAGCGGGGGACCCAATGAGCAGTTCTTC. Translating gives CAISVTSGGPNEQFF.

The J gene is TRBJ1-4, the V gene TRBV9, with D tentatively TRBD1 (5 bases). The CDR3 runs to 14 residues. Trimming took 7 bases from V and 6 from J, leaving 16 bases between them. Germline CDR1 SGDLS, CDR2 YYNGEE. The CDR3 here is CASSQGRRDEKLFF. In DNA, the CDR3 is TGTGCCAGCTCCCAGGGACGGAGGGATGAAAAACTGTTTTTT. The full variable domain, with the rest looked up from reference TRBV9 and TRBJ1-4, is DSGVTQTPKHLITATGQRVTLRCSPRSGDLSVYWYQQSLDQGLQFLIQYYNGEERAKGNILERFSAQQFPDLHSELNLSSLELGDSALYFCASSQGRRDEKLFFGSGTQLSVL.

The chain uses TRBV19 and TRBJ2-3, with D possibly being TRBD1 (6 bases). This CDR3 contains 15 residues. The germline CDR1 and CDR2 sequences are LNHDA and SQIVND (reference sequence). The V end lost 8 bases, the J end lost 0 bases, and 15 bases lay between the germline ends. The CDR3 loop is CASSRDTSSTDTQYF. The CDR3 region has the DNA TGTGCCAGTTCCCGGGACACTTCTAGCACAGATACGCAGTATTTT.

The chain couples TRBV4-3 to TRBJ2-1; D uncertain. V was clipped by 4 bases and J by 5 bases, with 18 bases between them. The CDR3 is made up of 16 amino acids. Per the germline V gene, CDR1 is LGHNA and CDR2 is YSLEER. The CDR3 is CASSRDTVNTDNEQFF. CDR3 bases: TGCGCCAGCAGCCGAGACACAGTAAATACCGACAATGAGCAGTTCTTC.

This clone occurred many times. The chain couples TRBV6-1 to TRBJ2-1; perhaps TRBD2 as D (7 bases). Trimming cost V 2 bases and J 9 bases, with 17 bases left between them. CDR1 MNHNS and CDR2 SASEGT come from the germline V gene. There are 15 residues in the CDR3. CDR3 sequence: CASSESRGAGIEQFF. CDR3 in DNA: TGTGCCAGCAGTGAATCTCGGGGGGCGGGGATTGAGCAGTTCTTC.

The rearrangement joins TRBV5-1 to TRBJ1-1; the match to TRBD1 covers 7 bases. The CDR3 is made up of 13 amino acids. Per the germline V gene, CDR1 is SGHRS and CDR2 is YFSETQ. Trimming took 4 bases from V and 4 from J; bases not matched to a gene: 4. CDR3 coding DNA: TGCGCCAGCAGCACCGACAGGGTCACTGAAGCTTTCTTT. It encodes CASSTDRVTEAFF. The full variable domain, with the rest looked up from reference TRBV5-1 and TRBJ1-1, is KAGVTQTPRYLIKTRGQQVTLSCSPISGHRSVSWYQQTPGQGLQFLFEYFSETQRNKGNFPGRFSGRQFSNSRSEMNVSTLELGDSALYLCASSTDRVTEAFFGQGTRLTVV.

The chain employs TRBV21-1 and TRBJ2-7; TRBD1 was called by the table and not checked on the DNA. TRBV21-1 is a listed pseudogene. There are 11 residues in the CDR3. The chain's CDR3 is CASSKDNEQYV. The CDR3, as DNA: TGTGCCAGCAGCAAAGACAACGAGCAGTACGTC.